The entry below describes one T cell receptor beta chain. Its antigen remains unidentified. This sample was taken from a study of persistence of HIV-infected CD4 T cells. Broader study findings: Proviral oligoclonality tracked with TCR oligoclonality within the same sorted cells. Degenerate expanded CDR3beta sequences were enriched among CMV- and Gag-responding cells.

This was the immunoSEQ version 4 assay in survey mode. Generated by immunoSEQ multiplex PCR, the TCRdb table keeps only in-frame clones and is missing some. The sample consists of approximately 18,000 clones, roughly two thirds of them appearing once. In germline, CDR1 is SGHDT, CDR2 YYEEEE. CDR3 length equals 18 residues. V lost 1 base, J lost 0 bases, and 6 bases stayed unmatched. Stimulation used 8 to 10 ug/mL lysate from CMV-infected fibroblasts. Sorting of responding CD4+ T cells relied on upregulated CD40 ligand together with CD69. Donors were HIV-1-infected adults who began suppressive ART during chronic infection. Before stimulation, PBMCs underwent CD8+ T cell depletion.

The chain has TRBV5-6 and TRBJ1-5; 11 nucleotides line up with TRBD1. This sequence was found in an adult woman with HIV who was CMV-seropositive. Here the sequenced sample was CD4+ T cells sorted from PBMCs after roughly 18-hour stimulation, taken from a patient who received antiretroviral therapy. This CDR3 is CASSLSGQGVFSNQPQHF. CDR3 DNA: TGTGCCAGCAGCTTGTCGGGACAGGGGGTTTTTAGCAATCAGCCCCAGCATTTT.